The 2 T cell receptor beta chains given below trace back to one sample, sequenced in a study of blood T cell repertoires in COVID-19 (dated by TCRdb to the early 2020s). Library preparation employed the immunoSEQ multiplex PCR assay. Drawn from immuneACCESS, this table holds only the in-frame rearrangements with V and J called that TCRdb kept. Clones are partly lost; checked studies trace under half to an unresolved V gene and leave the rest unexplained. Across this sample there are 250,000 or so clones, with around 90% seen only once. The ten most abundant clones make up over 3.5% of the sample. The sequencing input was PBMCs or T cells enriched from blood (not recorded which). The receptors come from a woman younger than 45 with acute COVID-19.

V is TRBV5-6 and J is TRBJ2-2, with a tentative D call TRBD1 (6 bases). The CDR3 has 15 amino acids. The V gene lost 6 bases and the J gene lost 0 bases, with 12 bases spanning the gap. Germline assignment: CDR1 SGHDT and CDR2 YYEEEE. As DNA, the CDR3 is TGTGCCAGCACCGAAGGGACAACGAACACCGGGGAGCTGTTTTTT. Protein: CASTEGTTNTGELFF.

The V call is TRBV7-6, the J call TRBJ1-1, with 7 positions matching TRBD1. Per the germline V gene, CDR1 is SGHVS and CDR2 is FNYEAQ. V lost 5 bases to trimming and J lost 0 bases; unmatched junction nucleotides: 6. CDR3 length: 15 amino acids. The CDR3 loop reads CASSPQTGMNTEAFF. CDR3 coding DNA: TGTGCCAGCAGCCCCCAGACAGGGATGAACACTGAAGCTTTCTTT.